Listed below are T cell receptor beta chains from one sample, sequenced in a study of blood T cell repertoires in COVID-19. Using immunoSEQ multiplex PCR, the repertoire was profiled, and TCRdb retains in-frame clones only, with some absent. The sample shows hundreds of thousands of clones, approximately 83% of them seen only once. Material for sequencing was peripheral blood. These receptors were taken from an elderly man with acute or convalescent COVID-19. Both conserved end residues are part of each CDR3. D genes are given only for firm matches. Rows give clone size only sometimes, using once, few, many, or a class for an expanded clone.

clone_size	v_call	j_call	d_call	cdr3_length	cdr3_aa	cdr3_nt
NA	TRBV6-5	TRBJ2-2	NA	13	CASTGPPTGELFF	TGTGCCAGCACCGGTCCCCCCACCGGGGAGCTGTTTTTT
NA	TRBV2	TRBJ2-7	TRBD1	14	CASNLDRRTYEQYF	TGTGCCAGCAATTTGGACAGGAGGACCTACGAGCAGTACTTC
NA	TRBV6-5	TRBJ1-1	TRBD1	15	CASTPRDRGLTEAFF	TGTGCCAGCACCCCAAGGGACAGGGGGCTTACTGAAGCTTTCTTT
NA	TRBV4-1	TRBJ2-1	NA	13	CASSHPEPGEQFF	TGCGCCAGCAGCCACCCGGAGCCTGGTGAGCAGTTCTTC
few	TRBV29-1	TRBJ2-5	NA	10	CSVERGTQYF	TGCAGCGTTGAAAGAGGGACCCAGTACTTC
NA	TRBV7-9	TRBJ1-4	TRBD1	15	CASSDGQGPNEKLFF	TGTGCCAGCAGCGATGGACAGGGGCCTAATGAAAAACTGTTTTTT
NA	TRBV5-1	TRBJ1-1	NA	15	CASTFAVGANTEAFF	TGCGCCAGCACCTTTGCGGTAGGGGCGAACACTGAAGCTTTCTTT
few	TRBV18	TRBJ2-7	TRBD1	17	CASSPSRDRGRAYEQYF	TGTGCCAGCTCACCGTCCCGGGACAGGGGCCGGGCCTACGAGCAGTACTTC
NA	TRBV21-1	TRBJ1-4	NA	21	CASSSRATGANLPPTNEKLFF	TGTGCCAGCAGCTCAAGGGCGACAGGGGCCAACTTACCTCCAACTAATGAAAAACTGTTTTTT
NA	TRBV6-5	TRBJ1-3	NA	15	CASSSGVHSGNTIYF	TGTGCCAGCAGTTCCGGGGTTCACTCTGGAAACACCATATATTTT
few	TRBV5-1	TRBJ1-6	NA	14	CASSLGPYNSPLHF	TGCGCCAGCAGCTTGGGGCCATATAATTCACCCCTCCACTTT
NA	TRBV2	TRBJ1-1	NA	13	CASSAEGNTEAFF	TGTGCCAGCAGTGCGGAGGGGAACACTGAAGCTTTCTTT
NA	TRBV2	TRBJ2-7	TRBD2	14	CASTLSGGEPEQYF	TGTGCCAGCACCCTTAGCGGGGGTGAACCCGAGCAGTACTTC
NA	TRBV7-7	TRBJ2-7	NA	17	CASGWGTQGDLSYEQYF	TGTGCCAGCGGATGGGGGACACAAGGGGACCTCTCCTACGAGCAGTACTTC
NA	TRBV24-1	TRBJ2-1	TRBD1	15	CATSEVRGSYNEQFF	TGTGCCACCAGTGAAGTCAGGGGGTCCTACAATGAGCAGTTCTTC
NA	TRBV19	TRBJ2-2	TRBD2	16	CASTGLAGGNTGELFF	TGTGCCAGTACCGGATTAGCGGGGGGTAACACCGGGGAGCTGTTTTTT
NA	TRBV19	TRBJ2-1	TRBD2	15	CASSPGAGGYGEQFF	TGTGCCAGTAGCCCCGGGGCGGGAGGATATGGTGAGCAGTTCTTC
NA	TRBV24-1	TRBJ2-7	NA	13	CATSEGGIGEQYF	TGTGCCACCAGTGAAGGGGGAATTGGCGAGCAGTACTTC
NA	TRBV25-1	TRBJ2-1	NA	14	CASIRAGRYNEQFF	TGTGCCAGCATAAGGGCAGGGCGGTACAATGAGCAGTTCTTC
NA	TRBV3-1/TRBV3-2	TRBJ1-1	NA	14	CASSLDGPRVGAFF	TGTGCCAGCAGCCTCGATGGGCCCAGGGTGGGGGCTTTCTTT
NA	TRBV18	TRBJ2-1	TRBD1	16	CASSLTGGLAFNEQFF	TGTGCCAGCTCACTGACAGGGGGGCTTGCCTTCAATGAGCAGTTCTTC
few	TRBV29-1	TRBJ2-3	TRBD2	16	CSAEIRGSPGADTQYF	TGCAGCGCCGAAATACGCGGGAGCCCCGGGGCAGATACGCAGTATTTT
NA	TRBV19	TRBJ1-5	NA	13	CASSIELTQPQHF	TGTGCCAGTAGTATTGAGCTAACCCAGCCCCAGCATTTT
NA	TRBV2	TRBJ1-5	TRBD1	17	CASSEAWDRDNNQPQHF	TGTGCCAGCAGTGAAGCCTGGGACAGGGATAACAATCAGCCCCAGCATTTT
NA	TRBV2	TRBJ1-2	NA	16	CASHEHWRASGYGYTF	TGTGCCAGCCATGAACACTGGCGGGCTTCTGGTTATGGCTACACCTTC
NA	TRBV5-6	TRBJ1-3	NA	13	CASSNRAGNTIYF	TGTGCCAGCAGCAACAGGGCTGGAAACACCATATATTTT
once	TRBV4-2	TRBJ1-6	NA	15	CASSQDRRVGSPLHF	TGTGCCAGCAGCCAAGACCGCAGGGTTGGTTCACCCCTCCACTTT
many	TRBV2	TRBJ2-7	NA	13	CASTGTYKGEQYF	TGTGCCAGCACCGGGACATATAAGGGCGAGCAGTACTTC
NA	TRBV5-6	TRBJ1-2	NA	14	CASSFPGTNYGYTF	TGTGCCAGCAGCTTCCCAGGGACTAACTATGGCTACACCTTC
NA	TRBV18	TRBJ2-7	TRBD2	14	CASSWTSTSGEQYF	TGTGCCAGCTCCTGGACTAGCACTAGTGGCGAGCAGTACTTC
NA	TRBV27	TRBJ2-5	TRBD2	13	CASSPLGGKTQYF	TGTGCCAGCAGCCCGCTCGGGGGGAAGACCCAGTACTTC
NA	TRBV6-2/TRBV6-3	TRBJ1-1	NA	13	CASSWTANTEAFF	TGTGCCAGCAGCTGGACAGCCAACACTGAAGCTTTCTTT
NA	TRBV18	TRBJ2-2	TRBD2	15	CASSPTSGVTGELFF	TGTGCCAGCTCACCAACCAGCGGGGTAACCGGGGAGCTGTTTTTT
NA	TRBV18	TRBJ2-2	NA	16	CASSPQGLANTGELFF	TGTGCCAGCTCGCCTCAGGGCCTCGCGAACACCGGGGAGCTGTTTTTT
NA	TRBV2	TRBJ2-5	NA	10	CASRRETQYF	TGTGCCAGCAGGAGGGAGACCCAGTACTTC
once	TRBV18	TRBJ2-7	NA	19	CASSPPGFLAGATSYEQYF	TGTGCCAGCTCACCCCCCGGTTTTCTAGCAGGGGCCACATCCTACGAGCAGTACTTC
NA	TRBV2	TRBJ2-5	TRBD2	16	CASARTQLAGVETQYF	TGTGCCAGCGCCAGGACCCAACTAGCGGGAGTGGAGACCCAGTACTTC
NA	TRBV5-4	TRBJ2-5	TRBD2	16	CASSSLAGGPGETQYF	TGTGCCAGCAGCTCCCTAGCGGGAGGGCCGGGGGAGACCCAGTACTTC
once	TRBV5-4	TRBJ1-2	TRBD1	17	CASSVPGQGAASYGYTF	TGTGCCAGCAGCGTCCCGGGACAGGGGGCCGCCTCCTATGGCTACACCTTC
NA	TRBV18	TRBJ1-5	NA	14	CASSPQGTNQPQHF	TGTGCCAGCTCCCCCCAGGGTACCAATCAGCCCCAGCATTTT
NA	TRBV19	TRBJ2-7	TRBD2	15	CASSIGGRGAYEQYF	TGTGCCAGTAGTATCGGCGGGAGAGGTGCCTACGAGCAGTACTTC
NA	TRBV6-5	TRBJ2-7	NA	13	CASSTFGTYEQYF	TGTGCCAGCAGTACCTTCGGGACCTACGAGCAGTACTTC
NA	TRBV4-1	TRBJ2-2	NA	16	CASSQYTGTNTGELFF	TGCGCCAGCAGCCAGTATACAGGGACGAACACCGGGGAGCTGTTTTTT
NA	TRBV11-2	TRBJ2-7	TRBD1	15	CASRHVRDRSYEQYF	TGTGCCAGCAGGCATGTTCGGGACAGGTCCTACGAGCAGTACTTC
NA	TRBV19	TRBJ1-6	NA	16	CASSTLSSSYNSPLHF	TGTGCCAGTAGTACCCTGTCCAGCTCCTATAATTCACCCCTCCACTTT
NA	TRBV6-6	TRBJ1-1	NA	11	CASSSTGEAFF	TGTGCCAGCAGTTCCACGGGTGAAGCTTTCTTT
NA	TRBV30	TRBJ1-6	NA	13	CAWTSSYNSPLHF	TGTGCCTGGACTAGCTCCTATAATTCACCCCTCCACTTT
NA	TRBV7-6	TRBJ2-2	NA	13	CASSYTNTGELFF	TGTGCCAGCAGCTACACGAACACCGGGGAGCTGTTTTTT
NA	TRBV7-9	TRBJ2-5	NA	16	CASSLDHGRASETQYF	TGTGCCAGCAGCTTAGATCACGGCAGGGCCTCGGAGACCCAGTACTTC
NA	TRBV18	TRBJ1-5	NA	13	CASSPDSSQPQHF	TGTGCCAGCTCACCAGATTCGAGTCAGCCCCAGCATTTT
NA	TRBV7-9	TRBJ2-5	NA	13	CASTSRGRETQYF	TGTGCCAGCACCTCTAGGGGCCGAGAGACCCAGTACTTC
NA	TRBV18	TRBJ1-1	NA	15	CASSPGRVGNTEAFF	TGTGCCAGCTCACCAGGGCGGGTGGGGAACACTGAAGCTTTCTTT
NA	TRBV24-1	TRBJ2-1	TRBD1	16	CATGRTSWDRYNEQFF	TGTGCCACCGGGCGGACAAGTTGGGACAGATACAATGAGCAGTTCTTC
NA	TRBV24-1	TRBJ1-1	NA	11	CATAGYGEAFF	TGTGCCACCGCAGGGTACGGTGAAGCTTTCTTT
NA	TRBV19	TRBJ1-2	NA	15	CASSAKTGSRNGYTF	TGTGCCAGTAGTGCCAAGACAGGTTCTCGAAATGGCTACACCTTC
NA	TRBV24-1	TRBJ2-2	NA	14	CATSDFISGGELFF	TGTGCCACCAGTGATTTTATCAGCGGTGGGGAGCTGTTTTTT
NA	TRBV3-1/TRBV3-2	TRBJ1-4	TRBD1	14	CASRAGGYNEKLFF	TGTGCCAGCAGGGCAGGGGGGTACAATGAAAAACTGTTTTTT
once	TRBV6-6	TRBJ2-6	TRBD1	15	CASTSRQGVISVLTF	TGTGCCAGCACCTCGAGACAGGGGGTTATATCCGTCCTGACTTTC
NA	TRBV28	TRBJ2-5	NA	15	CASSPRTGRVETQYF	TGTGCCAGCAGTCCCCGGACAGGGAGGGTGGAGACCCAGTACTTC